Included here is one T cell receptor beta chain sequence, with context. As yet, its antigen is unknown. The sample originates from a study of T cell responses to AZD1222 COVID-19 vaccine. Study-wide results and limits: Repertoire sampling happened only post peak T cell response. There were mostly white British donors and more females than males, and clonal diversity was possibly underestimated. When two AZD1222 doses had been given, Spike-specific TCR breadth and depth rose. Mapped onto spike, vaccine-associated CD4 TCRs spanned it and were dominant at 160-218 and 743-854.

Using immunoSEQ multiplex PCR, the repertoire was profiled, and TCRdb retains in-frame clones only, with some absent. Of under 130,000 clones in the sample, roughly 89% were seen once. Per germline, CDR1 SGDLS and CDR2 YYNGEE. V was shortened by 7 bases and J by 0 bases, with 22 bases between the two germline ends. The CDR3 consists of 17 residues. The sequence came from an adult who received the AZD1222 COVID-19 vaccine. The source material was peripheral blood, sampled 28 days after the second AZD1222 dose. The chain combines TRBV9 with TRBJ1-1, with D perhaps TRBD1 (6 bases). CDR3 DNA sequence: TGTGCCAGCTCGCCCGTCGGGGGCGGACCAATGAACACTGAAGCTTTCTTT. Encoded protein: CASSPVGGGPMNTEAFF.